This record concerns one T cell receptor beta chain sequence. This specimen belongs to a study of OX40 agonist ivuxolimab in advanced cancers. The ends were cut back, 0 bases at V and 2 bases at J, with 11 bases in the middle. This CDR3 contains 16 residues. Germline values: CDR1 LNHNV, CDR2 YYDKDF (reference sequence). Assay used: immunoSEQ multiplex PCR; TCRdb lists only in-frame clones, some missing. The sample includes about 59,000 clones, approximately 90% of them seen just once. This chain links TRBV15 with TRBJ1-5; possible D gene TRBD1, 5 bases. This sequence originates from an adult with an advanced solid tumor such as melanoma, head and neck, liver or kidney cancer. Source: CD4+ or CD8+ T cells sorted from blood, taken in a trial of the OX40 agonist ivuxolimab. CDR3 amino acids: CATSRDTRDGNQPQHF. CDR3 in DNA: TGTGCCACCAGCAGAGATACCAGGGACGGCAATCAGCCCCAGCATTTT.